This TCR beta chain is from a study of beta chain features in type 1 diabetes (dated by TCRdb to the late 2010s). As for the study more broadly: No differences in mean age, gender distribution, total cell number or subset yield were found between patients and healthy donors. A total of under 140,000,000 sorted cells were examined across all samples, and the number of cells per subset was strongly correlated with RNA yield. The study compared TCRB repertoires of sorted circulating CD4+ T cell subsets between recently diagnosed type 1 diabetes patients and matched healthy donors. Regulatory and stem cell-like memory subsets were obtained from only 8 patients and roughly 8 healthy donors, while naive and central memory subsets were obtained from all 28 donors.

Overall study outcomes, separate from this receptor: In all four CD4+ subsets, TCRB CDR3 length was moderately but significantly shorter in type 1 diabetes patients. The naive, central memory and regulatory TCRB repertoires appeared to resemble one another more closely among patients than among healthy donors. PCR may preferentially amplify shorter templates, but because patient and control samples were amplified and corrected together, any resulting skew would affect both groups equally. Because the HLA sub-analyses included only small numbers of individuals, any influence of HLA type on TCRB rearrangement was left unresolved. Because cDNA was sequenced instead of genomic DNA, highly expressing activated cells could be over-represented, though the groups showed no difference in activation or CD3 levels. At VDJ recombination sites, patients with type 1 diabetes made fewer insertions and deleted more nucleotides, a pattern implying thymic rearrangement abnormalities.

Comments on this clone: Its binding antigen is unknown. Base qualities are not provided; no much larger clone lies one nucleotide away. This specimen includes other DNA sequences encoding the same CDR3.

Each donor gave one peripheral blood draw, approximately 0.11 L on average, collected into heparinised tubes. A BD FACSAria II was used to sort naive, central memory, regulatory and stem cell-like memory CD4+ T cells with a panel that included CD45RO, CCR7, CD25, CD127, CD95 and CD27. Every sorted population had a purity above 98%. Right away, PBMCs were isolated by Lymphoprep density gradient centrifugation and were stained directly, with no culture step. So that batch effects would be minimized, each experiment stained and sorted samples in pairs, pairing one healthy donor with one patient. The entire isolated RNA was reverse transcribed using the High Capacity cDNA Reverse Transcription Kit, and thus expressed TCRB transcripts were sequenced. Naive, central memory and regulatory T cell samples underwent deep immunoSEQ sequencing, averaging about 3.57 million total reads per sample. Sorted cells were lysed in RLT buffer, and RNA was extracted using DNase-treated RNeasy Micro or Mini kits according to cell number. Each cell subset was processed separately to prevent cross-contamination, with patient and healthy donor samples processed together. TCRB sequences were amplified from cDNA with the immunoSEQ multiplex PCR, producing 87-bp fragments spanning the CDR3 region. Sequencing of the amplicons was performed on the Illumina HiSeq platform. The authors processed their data as follows. Synthetic template baselines were used to correct PCR bias computationally, reads within Hamming distance 2 were collapsed, and singletons that could not be merged were discarded. Reads were aligned to IMGT to assign V, D and J genes, CDR3 length, and insertions or deletions at six rearrangement sites. Within each subset, clonotype counts were normalized to sorted cell number, and only after that were true diversity and Gini coefficients computed with the tcR R package. The overlap coefficient, calculated on TCRB nucleotide sequences, was used to measure repertoire sharing. What TCRdb holds here is the immuneACCESS table cut down to in-frame rearrangements. Part of the clones is not present; checked against another copy, under half of the missing clones reflect an unresolved V gene, and the others are unexplained. V, J and clone size reflect that table, while D and trimming were determined from the DNA. For this sample there are 300,000 or so clones; about a tenth appear just once. The ten top clones hold around 1% of the sample.

Trimming takes 2 bases from V and 5 bases from J, and the germline ends sit 13 bases apart. CDR1 MNHNY and CDR2 SVGAGI were looked up in the germline V gene (reference sequence). The CDR3 contains 14 residues, cysteine and phenylalanine counted. Of all the DNA, just the CDR3 is kept, 42 bases in frame from base 1. This chain is built from TRBV6-6 and TRBJ2-7; TRBD1 is possibly the D segment (7 matching bases). The clonotype was recovered from a man aged 25-45 years with type 1 diabetes. Sample: central memory CD4+ T cells from blood. In nucleotide form, the sequence is TGTGCCAGCAGTTACGGGCAGGGGGGCGACGAGCAGTACTTC. Its protein product is CASSYGQGGDEQYF.